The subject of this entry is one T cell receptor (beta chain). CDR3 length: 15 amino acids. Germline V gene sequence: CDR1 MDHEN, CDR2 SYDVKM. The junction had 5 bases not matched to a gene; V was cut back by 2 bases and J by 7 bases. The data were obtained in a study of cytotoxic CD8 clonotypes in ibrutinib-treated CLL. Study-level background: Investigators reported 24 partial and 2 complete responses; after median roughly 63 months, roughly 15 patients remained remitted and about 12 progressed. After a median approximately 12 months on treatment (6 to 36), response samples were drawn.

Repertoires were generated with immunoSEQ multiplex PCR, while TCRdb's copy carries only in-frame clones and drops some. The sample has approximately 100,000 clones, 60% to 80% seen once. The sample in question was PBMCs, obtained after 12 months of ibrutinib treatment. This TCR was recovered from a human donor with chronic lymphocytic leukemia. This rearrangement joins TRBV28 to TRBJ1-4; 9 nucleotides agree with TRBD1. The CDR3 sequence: CASSLDGTGLEKLFF. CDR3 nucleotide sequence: TGTGCCAGCAGTTTAGACGGGACAGGGCTTGAAAAACTGTTTTTT.